The sequence of this T cell receptor (beta chain) was determined in a study of cytomegalovirus exposure and HLA in healthy donors. Turning to this clone: Antigen specificity is unknown.

Germline lookup yields CDR1 MNHEY and CDR2 SVGAGI. The CDR3 is made up of 14 amino acids. Trimming at V came to 4 bases and at J to 4 bases, leaving 3 bases not matched to a gene. The PCR had 60 Vbeta and 13 Jbeta primers. Repertoires were generated with immunoSEQ multiplex PCR, while TCRdb's copy carries only in-frame clones and drops some. The profile shows about 160,000 clones, 70% to 75% of them singletons. The study, taken as a whole, reports: Many donors carried some public TCRs, although rarity characterized most TCR sequences.

The chain uses TRBV6-5 and TRBJ1-5; 8 nucleotides agree with TRBD1. This receptor was obtained from a man between 18 and 35 years old in good health and CMV-seropositive. The sample was PBMCs. In DNA, the CDR3 is TGTGCCAGCAGTTCACAGGGGGGAAATCAGCCCCAGCATTTT. This translates into CASSSQGGNQPQHF.